This is a list of T cell receptor beta chains from one sample in a study of blood T cell repertoires in COVID-19. Libraries were prepared by immunoSEQ multiplex PCR; TCRdb keeps only in-frame clonotypes and omits some of them. The top ten clones hold 6.3% of a sample with some 100,000 clones, roughly 92% of them seen once. Sequencing was done on a sample of peripheral blood. The source of these receptors is a woman between 55 and 75 years old with active COVID-19. Each CDR3 is given with its conserved first and last residue. D genes are given only for firm matches. Expanded clones get a size class; other rows say once, few or many, or leave the size out.

- | 14 | TRBJ2-7 | - | TRBV10-3 | TGTGCCATCAGTGGGAACGGGGGAGAGGGCGAGCAGTACTTC | CAISGNGGEGEQYF
- | 12 | TRBJ2-7 | - | TRBV7-9 | TGTGCCAGCAGCTTCCCCAGCTACGAGCAGTACTTC | CASSFPSYEQYF
- | 13 | TRBJ2-7 | - | TRBV27 | TGTGCCAGCAGGAGGACGAGGGAGTACGAGCAGTACTTC | CASRRTREYEQYF
- | 16 | TRBJ2-1 | - | TRBV7-2 | TGTGCCAGCAGCTTAGGGTCTTGGCAGGACTACAATGAGCAGTTCTTC | CASSLGSWQDYNEQFF
- | 14 | TRBJ1-2 | - | TRBV28 | TGTGCCAGCAGTCTCCAGAATGTTCCCTATGGCTACACCTTC | CASSLQNVPYGYTF
- | 17 | TRBJ2-3 | TRBD1 | TRBV5-1 | TGCGCCAGCAGCTTGTCCGGACAGGGAGACGGCACAGATACGCAGTATTTT | CASSLSGQGDGTDTQYF
- | 16 | TRBJ1-3 | TRBD1 | TRBV5-1 | TGCGCCAGCACCAAATTCCCGGACAGGGCTGGAAACACCATATATTTT | CASTKFPDRAGNTIYF
- | 15 | TRBJ1-1 | - | TRBV28 | TGTGCCAGCAGTTTAGGGGGGGCCGTCAACACTGAAGCTTTCTTT | CASSLGGAVNTEAFF
- | 15 | TRBJ1-1 | TRBD1 | TRBV24-1 | TGTGCCACCAGTGATCCTCGGACAGGGAACACTGAAGCTTTCTTT | CATSDPRTGNTEAFF
once | 14 | TRBJ2-5 | TRBD1 | TRBV5-1 | TGCGCCAGCAGCGCACAGGGGGCGCGAGAGACCCAGTACTTC | CASSAQGARETQYF
- | 14 | TRBJ1-5 | - | TRBV28 | TGTGCCAGCAGACCTACAGGGAACAATCAGCCCCAGCATTTT | CASRPTGNNQPQHF
- | 16 | TRBJ1-1 | - | TRBV18 | TGTGCCAGCTCACCACCGGACAAGTATCCAAACACTGAAGCTTTCTTT | CASSPPDKYPNTEAFF
- | 14 | TRBJ2-1 | - | TRBV27 | TGTGCCAGCAGTTTTTGGACTAACCACAATGAGCAGTTCTTC | CASSFWTNHNEQFF
- | 16 | TRBJ1-3 | - | TRBV28 | TGTGCCAGCAGCCAGGCGGGGGGGGCGACTGGAAACACCATATATTTT | CASSQAGGATGNTIYF
- | 16 | TRBJ1-2 | - | TRBV18 | TGTGCCAGCTCAGCTTCCGGAGAGAGTTCTAACTATGGCTACACCTTC | CASSASGESSNYGYTF
few | 14 | TRBJ1-3 | - | TRBV4-1 | TGCGCCAGCAGCCAGCCCGGGACAAGCAACACCATATATTTT | CASSQPGTSNTIYF
- | 15 | TRBJ1-1 | TRBD1 | TRBV18 | TGTGCCAGCTCACCTCGGACAGGGTCGAACACTGAAGCTTTCTTT | CASSPRTGSNTEAFF
- | 15 | TRBJ2-2 | - | TRBV9 | TGTGCCAGCAGCGTAGATGCGAGGAACACCGGGGAGCTGTTTTTT | CASSVDARNTGELFF
- | 14 | TRBJ1-1 | - | TRBV4-3 | TGCGCCAGCAGCCGATACACCGAAAACACTGAAGCTTTCTTT | CASSRYTENTEAFF
once | 14 | TRBJ2-2 | - | TRBV19 | TGTGCCAGTAGTATGGGGAGGAACACCGGGGAGCTGTTTTTT | CASSMGRNTGELFF
- | 15 | TRBJ1-2 | - | TRBV4-1 | TGCGCCAGCAGCCAAGGGCCGGGAGAGGCAGACGGCTACACCTTC | CASSQGPGEADGYTF
- | 15 | TRBJ2-7 | - | TRBV21-1 | TGTGCCAGCACCGAGAAGAGGTCTTTGCATTACGAGCAGTACTTC | CASTEKRSLHYEQYF
- | 17 | TRBJ2-1 | - | TRBV9 | TGTGCCAGCAGCGTAGAAATTGCGGAAAGCTCCTACAATGAGCAGTTCTTC | CASSVEIAESSYNEQFF